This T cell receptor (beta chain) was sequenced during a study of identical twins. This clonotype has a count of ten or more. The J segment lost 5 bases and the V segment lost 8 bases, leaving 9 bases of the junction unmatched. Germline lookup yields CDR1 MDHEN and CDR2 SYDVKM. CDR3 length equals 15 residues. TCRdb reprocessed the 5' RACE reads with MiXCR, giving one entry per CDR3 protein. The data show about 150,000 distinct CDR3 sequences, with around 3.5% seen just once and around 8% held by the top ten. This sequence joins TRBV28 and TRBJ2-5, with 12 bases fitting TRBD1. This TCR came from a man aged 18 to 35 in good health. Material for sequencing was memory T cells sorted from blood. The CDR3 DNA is TGTGCCAGCCTCCTCCCGGGACAGGGGGCCGAGACCCAGTACTTC. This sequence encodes CASLLPGQGAETQYF.